What follows is one TCR beta chain and its context. The data were obtained in a study of blood T cell repertoires in COVID-19. Background on the study: Material from acute and convalescent COVID-19 was sourced from the United States, Italy and Spain.

The CDR3 extends over 15 amino acids. The V end was cut by 6 bases, the J end by 3 bases, with 14 bases between. CDR1 is SGHTA, CDR2 FQGTGA, per germline. In assigning cohorts, the study relied on participant-reported clinical history. How the authors handled the data: Amplifying reference gene primers gave estimates of nucleated cell counts. TCRdb's copy holds only in-frame clones and misses some; the assay was immunoSEQ multiplex PCR. V, J and clone size are those of that table, while D and trimming were read from the DNA. This table has approximately 140,000 clones, approximately 85% appearing once.

The sequence came from a woman between 45 and 60 years old with acute COVID-19. This chain uses TRBV7-3 with TRBJ2-2, with TRBD2 as a possible D gene (6 bases). Source material: PBMCs or T cells enriched from blood (not recorded which). CDR3 amino acids: CASSRRGGDTGELFF. CDR3 nucleotide sequence: TGTGCCAGCAGTCGAAGGGGCGGGGACACCGGGGAGCTGTTTTTT.